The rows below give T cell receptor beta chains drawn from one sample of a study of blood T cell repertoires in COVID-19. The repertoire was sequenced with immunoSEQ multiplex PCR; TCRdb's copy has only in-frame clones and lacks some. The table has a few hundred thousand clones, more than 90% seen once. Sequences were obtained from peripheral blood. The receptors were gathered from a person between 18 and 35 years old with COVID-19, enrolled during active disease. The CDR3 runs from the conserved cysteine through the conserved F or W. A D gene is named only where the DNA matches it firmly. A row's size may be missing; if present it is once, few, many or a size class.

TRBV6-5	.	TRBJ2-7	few	TGTGCCAGCAGTTACGGCAACGGAGGGAGGAGCGAGCAGTACTTC	CASSYGNGGRSEQYF
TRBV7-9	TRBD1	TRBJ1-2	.	TGTGCCAGCAGCCCCCGACAGGGGGCGGACTATGGCTACACCTTC	CASSPRQGADYGYTF
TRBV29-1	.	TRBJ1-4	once	TGCAGCGTTGGCGCCCCCCATAATGAAAAACTGTTTTTT	CSVGAPHNEKLFF
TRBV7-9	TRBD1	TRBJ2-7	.	TGTGCCAGCAGCTCCCCTCCCAAACAGGGGCTAAACGAGCAGTACTTC	CASSSPPKQGLNEQYF
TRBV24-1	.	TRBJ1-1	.	TGTGCCACCAGTGATTCGCGGGGGGCTGGGACTGAAGCTTTCTTT	CATSDSRGAGTEAFF
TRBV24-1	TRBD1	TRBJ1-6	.	TGTGCCACCAGCCAGGGGGTCATTTCACCCCTCCACTTT	CATSQGVISPLHF
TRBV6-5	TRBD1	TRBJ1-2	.	TGTGCCAGCGGGGACAGGGAAAGGGGTGGCTACACCTTC	CASGDRERGGYTF
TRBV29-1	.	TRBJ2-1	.	TGCAGCGTTGAAAAATACGTGCAGGATTACAATGAGCAGTTCTTC	CSVEKYVQDYNEQFF
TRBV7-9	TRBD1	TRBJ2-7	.	TGTGCCAGCAGCTTCGGGACAGCTACCTACGAGCAGTACTTC	CASSFGTATYEQYF
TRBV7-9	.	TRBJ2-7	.	TGTGCCAGCAGCTTAGATTCCGGGAGTCAATCCGAGCAGTACTTC	CASSLDSGSQSEQYF
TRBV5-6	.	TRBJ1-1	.	TGTGCCAGCAGCTTCCGACAGGCTATTATGAACACTGAAGCTTTCTTT	CASSFRQAIMNTEAFF
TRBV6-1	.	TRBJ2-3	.	TGTGCCAGCAGTGATAGGCGGGACCATAGCACAGATACGCAGTATTTT	CASSDRRDHSTDTQYF
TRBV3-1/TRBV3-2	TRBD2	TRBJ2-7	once	TGTGCCAGCAGCCAAGAGGGAATAGCGGGAGGGCGAGCTTACGGGCAGTACTTC	CASSQEGIAGGRAYGQYF
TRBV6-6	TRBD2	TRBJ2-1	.	TGTGCCAGCAGTACTAGCGGGAGCCCCTACAATGAGCAGTTCTTC	CASSTSGSPYNEQFF
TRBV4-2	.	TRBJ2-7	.	TGTGCCAGCAGCCAAGGCCCAGTCTCCACATACGAGCAGTACTTC	CASSQGPVSTYEQYF
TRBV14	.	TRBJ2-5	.	TGTGCCAGCAGCCGAGAATCCGGGAGCATGGGGACCCAGTACTTC	CASSRESGSMGTQYF
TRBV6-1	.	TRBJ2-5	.	TGTGCCAGCAGTGAAGCGCGGGTCCCAGAGACCCAGTACTTC	CASSEARVPETQYF
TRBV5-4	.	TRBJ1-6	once	TGTGCCAGCAGCTTGGAGTCGGGCGGCGGAGGGGTACCCCTCCACTTT	CASSLESGGGGVPLHF
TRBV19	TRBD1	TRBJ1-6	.	TGTGCCAGTAGCGACCCCCCGGGACAGCCGAATTCACCCCTCCACTTT	CASSDPPGQPNSPLHF
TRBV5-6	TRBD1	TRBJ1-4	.	TGTGCCAGCAGCTTGAGTGGACAGGGCCTAATCGAAAAACTGTTTTTT	CASSLSGQGLIEKLFF
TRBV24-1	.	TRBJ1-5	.	TGTGCCACCAGTGACGTTCGGGGGGGATCAGGGCCCCAGCATTTT	CATSDVRGGSGPQHF
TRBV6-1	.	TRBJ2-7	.	TGTGCCAGCAGTGAAGCGCGGAACGGCGCGAGTCGGTGGCAGTACTTC	CASSEARNGASRWQYF
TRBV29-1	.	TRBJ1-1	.	TGCAGCGTTGTGATGCTCCTAGCTGATGAAGCTTTCTTT	CSVVMLLADEAFF
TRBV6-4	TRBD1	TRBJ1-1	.	TGTGCCAGCAGGCCATTGGACAGGAGTACTGAAGCTTTCTTT	CASRPLDRSTEAFF
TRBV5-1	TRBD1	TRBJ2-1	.	TGCGCCAGCAGCTTCATTGGACAGGGGTCCTACAATGAGCAGTTCTTC	CASSFIGQGSYNEQFF
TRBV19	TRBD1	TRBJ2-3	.	TGTGCCAGTAGTGGAAGGACAGGCAACACAGATACGCAGTATTTT	CASSGRTGNTDTQYF
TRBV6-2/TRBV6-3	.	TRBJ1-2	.	TGTGCCAGCAGTTACGGGACTGTTGGCTACACCTTC	CASSYGTVGYTF
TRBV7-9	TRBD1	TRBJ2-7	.	TGTGCCAGCAGCCCCCGGGACAGGGCTTACGAGCAGTACTTC	CASSPRDRAYEQYF
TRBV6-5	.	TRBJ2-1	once	TGTGCCAGCAGTTCCCCCGGAGGGCCGGGGAACAATGAGCAGTTCTTC	CASSSPGGPGNNEQFF
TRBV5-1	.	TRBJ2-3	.	TGCGCCAGCAGCTTAGCGAATTGGGGCACAGATACGCAGTATTTT	CASSLANWGTDTQYF
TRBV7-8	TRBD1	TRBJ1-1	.	TGTGCCAGCAGCTTAGGGTCGAGGGGGCCTGAAGCTTTCTTT	CASSLGSRGPEAFF
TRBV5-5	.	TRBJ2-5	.	TGTGCCAGCAGCTTGGCAGGGACTTACCAAGAGACCCAGTACTTC	CASSLAGTYQETQYF
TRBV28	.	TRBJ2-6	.	TGTGCCAGCAGCCACCTGGACTTCTCTGGGGCCAACGTCCTGACTTTC	CASSHLDFSGANVLTF
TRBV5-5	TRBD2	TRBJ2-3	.	TGTGCCAGCAGCTACGGACTAGCGGAGTTCACAGATACGCAGTATTTT	CASSYGLAEFTDTQYF
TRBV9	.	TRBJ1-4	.	TGTGCCAGCAGCCCAGAACCAACAGGGTTGGATGAAAAACTGTTTTTT	CASSPEPTGLDEKLFF
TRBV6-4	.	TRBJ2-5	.	TGTGCCAGCCTTAGCGACCAATCTGAGACCCAGTACTTC	CASLSDQSETQYF
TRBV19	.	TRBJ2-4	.	TGTGCCAGTAGTATTACGGGGTTTGACATTCAGTACTTC	CASSITGFDIQYF
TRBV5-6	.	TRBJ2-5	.	TGTGCCAGCAGCTTGGGACGGGGGACCCAGTACTTC	CASSLGRGTQYF
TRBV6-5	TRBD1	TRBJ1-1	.	TGTGCCAGCAGTTACTGGAGGGGGCTGGGCGATGAAGCTTTCTTT	CASSYWRGLGDEAFF
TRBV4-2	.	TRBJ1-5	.	TGTGCCAGCAGCCCACCGGGAGCCGGGATAGCTCAGCCCCAGCATTTT	CASSPPGAGIAQPQHF
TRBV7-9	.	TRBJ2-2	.	TGTGCCAGCAGCTTAGGAGGTCTGAACACCGGGGAGCTGTTTTTT	CASSLGGLNTGELFF
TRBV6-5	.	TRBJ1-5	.	TGTGCCAGCAGTCAGGGTGTGGGCAATCAGCCCCAGCATTTT	CASSQGVGNQPQHF
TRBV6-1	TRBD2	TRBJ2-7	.	TGTGCCAGCAGTGACCCGGGCGGGAGGGACTCCTACGAGCAGTACTTC	CASSDPGGRDSYEQYF
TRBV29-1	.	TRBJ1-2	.	TGCAGCGTCTGGTCGGGCGGCAGGGTTTTCGAGGGCTACACCTTC	CSVWSGGRVFEGYTF
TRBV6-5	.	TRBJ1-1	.	TGTGCCAGCAGTTACTACCAGGGGTTCGACACTGAAGCTTTCTTT	CASSYYQGFDTEAFF
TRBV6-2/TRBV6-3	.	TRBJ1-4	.	TGTGCCAGCAGTTACGAGGGAAAACTGTTTTTT	CASSYEGKLFF
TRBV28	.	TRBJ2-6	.	TGTGCCATCAAGGACAGTCAAAGCTCTGGGGCCAACGTCCTGACTTTC	CAIKDSQSSGANVLTF
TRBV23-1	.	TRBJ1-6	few	TGCGCCAGCAGTCAAATTATTGGATGGAGGGCTTGTCATAATTCACCCCTCCACTTT	CASSQIIGWRACHNSPLHF